The TCR beta chain under discussion was sequenced for a study of response to subunit inactivated influenza vaccine. Findings of the study overall: The authors suggested that few new T cells are recruited per seasonal influenza vaccination.

TCRdb itself ran the RT-PCR reads through MiXCR, one entry per CDR3 protein. The table has 540,000 or so distinct CDR3 sequences, 10% to 15% seen once. This clonotype occurred a few times. Antigen unknown. The CDR3 spans 18 residues. Unmatched junction bases numbered 10, after V lost 3 bases and J lost 6 bases. Germline loops: CDR1 SGHAT, CDR2 FQNNGV. The origin of this receptor is a man in his forties or fifties who received an inactivated influenza vaccine. The source material was PBMCs from blood, sampled roughly 45 days after vaccination. This rearrangement joins TRBV11-2 to TRBJ2-5; 16 bases match TRBD2. CDR3 amino acids: CASSFGAGLAGGGKTQYF. Written as DNA, the CDR3 is TGTGCCAGCAGCTTTGGTGCGGGACTAGCGGGGGGGGGAAAGACCCAGTACTTC.